This T cell receptor beta chain was captured in a study of T cell responses to AZD1222 COVID-19 vaccine (dated by TCRdb to about 2021). With regard to the full study: A total of over 230 trial participants underwent TCR sequencing, of whom roughly 210 had received two doses of AZD1222 and approximately 25 had received two doses of the MenACWY control vaccine. Enrollment into the trials was organized by age into subgroups of 18-55, 56-69 and 70-plus years, and those subgroups contained approximately 160, 26 and 62 TCR-sequenced participants, respectively. Broader findings and caveats from the paper: Conclusions about previously exposed vaccinees are limited because only six or seven AZD1222 recipients were SARS-CoV-2 seropositive at baseline. The 56-69-year group was small, and its depth increase did not reach significance, likely because of low power. Participants were mostly white British, with more females than males. The authors suggested clonal diversity may have been underestimated. Because no samples from the day 14 peak response were available, repertoires could be characterized only after the peak T cell response. After two AZD1222 doses, both the breadth and the depth of spike-specific TCRs were significantly higher than at day 0 and than in MenACWY recipients. Vaccine-associated CD4 TCRs spanned the whole spike protein, with dominant responses in regions 160-218 and 743-854. Reportedly, close to half of the unique spike-specific TCRs recognized epitopes lying outside the regions that are mutated in the B.1.351 and B.1.1.7 variants.

The sample's time point label is to be understood as: about 28 days (+/-7) after the second vaccine dose. This specimen's treatment or condition label, interpreted: meningococcal conjugate vaccine given as trial control. Vaccinee samples came from UK trials COV001 and COV002, including a single-blind randomized controlled phase 2/3 trial of AZD1222 (ChAdOx1 nCoV-19) in healthy adults. For TCRbeta chain sequencing, PBMC samples from trial participants were taken at day 0 and at day 28 after the second dose. With respect to this clone: Its binding antigen is unknown. There are no base qualities to consult, and no much larger clone falls within one base.

The germline V gene (reference sequence) specifies WNHNN as CDR1 and SYGVQD as CDR2. Measured from the cysteine to the phenylalanine, the CDR3 is 18 residues long. Just CDR3 DNA is preserved here, 54 bases in frame from base 1. Trimming removed 8 bases from V and 1 base from J; the gene matches leave 11 bases unexplained. The CDR3 regions of human TCRbeta chains were subjected to immunosequencing. The authors' analysis ran thus. Repertoire TCRs were matched against a reference library of SARS-CoV-2-specific TCRs generated with the MIRA antigen-specificity platform. Breadth was defined as the fraction of unique TCRs that were SARS-CoV-2-associated, and depth was defined as the fraction of total T cells that were SARS-CoV-2-associated. Using the MIRA data, each spike-specific TCR was assigned both to the spike region to which the TCR was reactive and to a CD4 or CD8 class. Log10-transformed breadth and depth values were compared by one-way ANOVA with Sidak's multiple comparisons tests. Sourced from immuneACCESS, this table was stored by TCRdb with only in-frame sequences that have V and J called. A share of the clones is absent; for the studies checked, an unresolved V gene accounts for under half, and the remainder has no known explanation. V and J calls and clone size are given by that table; D and trimming were obtained from the DNA. In this sample the table shows roughly 100,000 clones, about 89% of which occur a single time. The ten largest clones represent 2.5% to 3.5% of the sample.

This clonotype originated in an adult who received the MenACWY meningococcal vaccine as a control. This receptor chain uses TRBV10-1 and TRBJ2-1, and TRBD2 matches 13 of the central bases. The sample consisted of peripheral blood, taken 28 days after the second dose of the MenACWY control vaccine. The base sequence is TGCGCCAGCCCCCAGGGACTAGCGGGAAGTGGGTCCTACAATGAGCAGTTCTTC. It codes for CASPQGLAGSGSYNEQFF.